This is a list of T cell receptor beta chains from one sample in a study of blood T cell repertoires in COVID-19. This table comes from immunoSEQ multiplex PCR, and its TCRdb copy is limited to in-frame clones, with some not included. Of approximately 150,000 clones listed, approximately 88% were seen once; the top ten hold less than 2%. Source material: peripheral blood. These receptors were obtained from a man aged 70-80 years with acute or convalescent COVID-19. CDR3s leave out the opening cysteine and the closing phenylalanine or tryptophan.

cdr3_length | v_call | cdr3_aa
13 | TRBV3-1/TRBV3-2 | ASSPGTGGNQPQH
12 | TRBV2 | ASRAGTSGTQEF
15 | TRBV5-6 | ASSPRWDRGLTDTQY
11 | TRBV19 | ASTWRRDAEAF
11 | TRBV27 | ASSLRANYGYT
10 | TRBV6-2/TRBV6-3 | ASSRSGYEQY
11 | TRBV5-1 | ASSEGTVGEAF
14 | TRBV9 | ASSVGVAGGYNEQF
11 | TRBV19 | ASTSRAGNTIY
15 | TRBV5-1 | ASSPVPGLPNTGELF
14 | TRBV15 | ATSKLAGGPGETQY
9 | TRBV28 | ASQSGEKLF
12 | TRBV7-9 | ASSTSNRGHGYT
13 | TRBV7-9 | ASSPRTGGEDGYT
14 | TRBV9 | ASSRKLRGYRQPQH
13 | TRBV5-1 | ASSWAGTGLDEQY
13 | TRBV5-1 | ASSITGGWTGELF
13 | TRBV19 | ASSPGTVAQETQY
14 | TRBV19 | ASSMGQAKYNSPLH
11 | TRBV5-1 | ASSSGSGNEQF
12 | TRBV28 | ASSFRGVKNIQY
11 | TRBV7-2 | ASSARRNYEQY
16 | TRBV3-1/TRBV3-2 | ASSPLGASGRPQETQY
12 | TRBV6-1 | ASSEQGGSYEQY
14 | TRBV3-1/TRBV3-2 | ASSPSGQRTSYEQY
11 | TRBV7-3 | ASSSTGGQPQH
13 | TRBV5-6 | ASSLPGGQGSGYT
14 | TRBV27 | ASSLGGTGGSETQY
14 | TRBV27 | ASSSHLAGLTDTQY
15 | TRBV2 | AGRSRGASSYNSPLH
12 | TRBV15 | ATSPSGGTDTQY
11 | TRBV6-5 | ASSRDRGYEQY
12 | TRBV7-9 | ASSTGTGMYEQY
12 | TRBV7-3 | ASSPNTGDTEAF
13 | TRBV5-8 | ASSFQRGSNQPQH
13 | TRBV19 | ASSRDRGPNSPLH
10 | TRBV6-5 | ASSSRGAEAF